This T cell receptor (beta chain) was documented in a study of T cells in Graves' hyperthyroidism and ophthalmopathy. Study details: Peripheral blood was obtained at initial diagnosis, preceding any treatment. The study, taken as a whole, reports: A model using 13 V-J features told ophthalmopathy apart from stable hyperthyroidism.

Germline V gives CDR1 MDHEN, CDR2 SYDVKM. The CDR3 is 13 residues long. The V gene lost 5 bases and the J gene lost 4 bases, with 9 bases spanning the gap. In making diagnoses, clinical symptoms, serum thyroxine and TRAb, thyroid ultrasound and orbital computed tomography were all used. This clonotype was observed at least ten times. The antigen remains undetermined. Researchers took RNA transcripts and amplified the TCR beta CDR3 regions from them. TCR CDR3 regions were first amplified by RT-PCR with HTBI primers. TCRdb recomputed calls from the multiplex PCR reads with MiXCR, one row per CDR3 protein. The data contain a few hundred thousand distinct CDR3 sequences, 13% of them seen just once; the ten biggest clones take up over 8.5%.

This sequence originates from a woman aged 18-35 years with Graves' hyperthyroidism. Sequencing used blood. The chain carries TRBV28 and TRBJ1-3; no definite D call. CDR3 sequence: CASSPGGGNTIYF. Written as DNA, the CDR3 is TGTGCCAGCAGTCCGGGAGGCGGAAACACCATATATTTT.